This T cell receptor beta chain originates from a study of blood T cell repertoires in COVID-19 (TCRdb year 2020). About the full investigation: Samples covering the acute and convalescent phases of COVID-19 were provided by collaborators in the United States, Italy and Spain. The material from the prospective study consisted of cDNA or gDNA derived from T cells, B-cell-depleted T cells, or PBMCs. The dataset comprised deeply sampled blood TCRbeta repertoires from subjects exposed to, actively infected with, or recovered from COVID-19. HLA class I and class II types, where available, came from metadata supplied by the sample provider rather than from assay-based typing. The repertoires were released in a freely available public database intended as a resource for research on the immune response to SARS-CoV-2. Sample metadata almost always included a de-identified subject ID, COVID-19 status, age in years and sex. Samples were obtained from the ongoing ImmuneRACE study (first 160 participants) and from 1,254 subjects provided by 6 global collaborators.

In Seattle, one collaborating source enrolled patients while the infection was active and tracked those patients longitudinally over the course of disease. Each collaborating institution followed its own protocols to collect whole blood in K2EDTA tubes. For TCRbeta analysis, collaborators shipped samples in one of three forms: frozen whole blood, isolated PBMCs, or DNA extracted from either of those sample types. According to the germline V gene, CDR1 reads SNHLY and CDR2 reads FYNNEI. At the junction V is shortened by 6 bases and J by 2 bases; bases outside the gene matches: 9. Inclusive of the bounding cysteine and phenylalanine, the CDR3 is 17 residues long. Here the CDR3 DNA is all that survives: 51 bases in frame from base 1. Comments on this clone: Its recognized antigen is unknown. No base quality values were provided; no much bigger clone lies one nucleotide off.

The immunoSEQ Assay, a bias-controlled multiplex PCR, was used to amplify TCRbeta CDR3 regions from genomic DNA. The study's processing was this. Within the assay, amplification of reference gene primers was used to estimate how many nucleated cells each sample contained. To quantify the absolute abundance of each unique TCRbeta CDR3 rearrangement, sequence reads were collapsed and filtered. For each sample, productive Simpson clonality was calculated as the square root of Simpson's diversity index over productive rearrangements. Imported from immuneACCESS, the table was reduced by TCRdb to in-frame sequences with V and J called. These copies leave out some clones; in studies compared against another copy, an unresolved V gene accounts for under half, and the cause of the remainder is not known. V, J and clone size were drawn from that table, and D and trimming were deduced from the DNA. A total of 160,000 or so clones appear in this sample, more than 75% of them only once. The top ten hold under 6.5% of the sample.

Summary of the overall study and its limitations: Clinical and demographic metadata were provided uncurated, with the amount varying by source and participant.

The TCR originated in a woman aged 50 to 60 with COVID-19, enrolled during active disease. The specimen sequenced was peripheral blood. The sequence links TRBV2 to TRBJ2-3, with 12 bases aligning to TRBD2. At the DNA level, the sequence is TGTGCCAGCAGACGCTGGACTAGCGGGGAGACCACAGATACGCAGTATTTT. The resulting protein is CASRRWTSGETTDTQYF.